These 3 T cell receptor beta chains originate from one sample sequenced in a study of T cell responses to AZD1222 COVID-19 vaccine (dated by TCRdb to the early 2020s). According to the study, the label for this sample's time point signals: baseline before first vaccination. Library construction relied on the immunoSEQ multiplex PCR assay. Not all clones reach the TCRdb copy of this immuneACCESS table, which keeps in-frame sequences only. Checked studies attribute under half of the gap to unresolved V genes and leave the rest unexplained. Recorded for this sample are approximately 130,000 clones; roughly 93% of them occurred a single time. The ten largest clones take up about 0.91% of the sample. The sequencing here drew on peripheral blood, taken on day 0 of AZD1222 vaccination. These receptors were collected from an adult in good health.

The V call is TRBV19, the J call TRBJ2-3; 10 bases agree with TRBD2. The J segment lost 2 bases and the V segment lost 5 bases, leaving 7 bases of the junction unmatched. The CDR3 spans 16 residues. Germline V gives CDR1 LNHDA, CDR2 SQIVND (reference sequence). Written as DNA, the CDR3 is TGTGCCAGTAGTGGGATAGCGGGGGGACTCACAGATACGCAGTATTTT. Protein product: CASSGIAGGLTDTQYF.

The chain links TRBV11-2 to TRBJ1-2, with 7 bases lining up with TRBD1. Germline values: CDR1 SGHAT, CDR2 FQNNGV. Trimming cost V 5 bases and J 4 bases; bases outside gene matches: 7. The CDR3 loop spans 14 amino acids. CDR3 DNA sequence: TGTGCCAGCAGCCGGGACAGATCGGGCTATGGCTACACCTTC. Translated: CASSRDRSGYGYTF.

The chain is built from TRBV5-1 and TRBJ2-1; no reliable D call. The CDR3 consists of 14 residues. Trimming removed 0 bases from V and 2 bases from J, with 6 bases in between. Germline V gives CDR1 SGHRS, CDR2 YFSETQ. CDR3 protein: CASSLAQPYNEQFF. In DNA form, the CDR3 reads TGCGCCAGCAGCTTGGCTCAGCCCTACAATGAGCAGTTCTTC.